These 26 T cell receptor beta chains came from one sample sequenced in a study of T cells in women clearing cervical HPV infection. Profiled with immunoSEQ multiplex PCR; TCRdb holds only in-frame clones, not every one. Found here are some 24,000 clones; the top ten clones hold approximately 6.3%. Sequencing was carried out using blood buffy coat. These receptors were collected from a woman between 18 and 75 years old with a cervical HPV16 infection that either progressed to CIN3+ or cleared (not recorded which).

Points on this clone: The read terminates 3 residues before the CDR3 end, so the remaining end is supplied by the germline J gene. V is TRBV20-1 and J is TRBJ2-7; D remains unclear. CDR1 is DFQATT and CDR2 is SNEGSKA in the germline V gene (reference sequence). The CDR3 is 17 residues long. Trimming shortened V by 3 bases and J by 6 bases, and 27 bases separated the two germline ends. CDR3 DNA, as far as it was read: TGCAGTGCTAGTAAAAGATACCGGGTGTCTAGTCGCCTCGAG. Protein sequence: CSASKRYRVSSRLE. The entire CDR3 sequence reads CSASKRYRVSSRLEQYF.

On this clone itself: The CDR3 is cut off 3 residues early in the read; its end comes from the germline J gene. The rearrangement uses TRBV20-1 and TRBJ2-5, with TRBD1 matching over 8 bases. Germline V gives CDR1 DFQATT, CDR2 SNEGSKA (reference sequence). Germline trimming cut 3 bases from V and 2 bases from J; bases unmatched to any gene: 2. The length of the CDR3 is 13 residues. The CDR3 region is CSARTGEQETQYF. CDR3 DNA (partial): TGCAGTGCTAGGACAGGGGAACAAGAGACC.

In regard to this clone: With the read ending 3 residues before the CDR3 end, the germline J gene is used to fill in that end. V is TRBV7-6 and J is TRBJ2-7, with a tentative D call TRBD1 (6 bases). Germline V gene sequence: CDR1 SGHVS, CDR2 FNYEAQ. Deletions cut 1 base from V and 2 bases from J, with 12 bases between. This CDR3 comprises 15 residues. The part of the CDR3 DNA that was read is TGTGCCAGCAGCTTAGATCAGGGGTTAACCTACGAG. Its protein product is CASSLDQGLTYE. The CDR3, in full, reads CASSLDQGLTYEQYF.

The CDR3 sequence: CSARTGKYEQYF. CDR3 DNA, as far as it was read: TGCAGTGCTAGGACAGGGAAATACGAG. J is TRBJ2-7 and V is TRBV20-1, with 7 bases matching TRBD1. Read coverage stops 3 residues before the CDR3 terminus; the germline J gene supplies the remainder. The J segment lost 4 bases and the V segment lost 3 bases, leaving 3 bases of the junction unmatched. The CDR3 extends over 12 amino acids. Germline values: CDR1 DFQATT, CDR2 SNEGSKA (reference sequence).

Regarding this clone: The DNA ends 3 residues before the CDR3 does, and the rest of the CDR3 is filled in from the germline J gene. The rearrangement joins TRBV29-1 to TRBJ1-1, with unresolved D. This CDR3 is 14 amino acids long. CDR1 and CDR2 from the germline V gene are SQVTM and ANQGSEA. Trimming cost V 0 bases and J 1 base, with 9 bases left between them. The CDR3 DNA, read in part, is TGCAGCGTTGAAGAAGACACCTCGAACACTGAA. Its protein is CSVEEDTSNTE. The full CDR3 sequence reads CSVEEDTSNTEAFF.

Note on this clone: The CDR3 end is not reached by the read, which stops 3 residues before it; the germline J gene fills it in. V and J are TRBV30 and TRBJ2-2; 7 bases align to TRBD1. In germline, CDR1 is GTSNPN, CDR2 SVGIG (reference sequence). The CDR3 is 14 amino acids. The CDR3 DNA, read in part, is TGTGCCTTATATGAGGGACAGTTTAATTCACCG. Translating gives CALYEGQFNSP. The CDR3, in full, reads CALYEGQFNSPLFF.

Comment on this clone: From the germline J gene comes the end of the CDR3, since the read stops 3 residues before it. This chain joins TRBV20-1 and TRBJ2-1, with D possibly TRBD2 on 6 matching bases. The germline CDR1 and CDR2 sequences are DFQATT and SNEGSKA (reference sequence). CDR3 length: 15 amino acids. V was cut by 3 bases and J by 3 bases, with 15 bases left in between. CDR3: CSARARAGYYNEQFF. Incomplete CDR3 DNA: TGCAGTGCTAGGGCCCGGGCGGGGTACTACAATGAG.

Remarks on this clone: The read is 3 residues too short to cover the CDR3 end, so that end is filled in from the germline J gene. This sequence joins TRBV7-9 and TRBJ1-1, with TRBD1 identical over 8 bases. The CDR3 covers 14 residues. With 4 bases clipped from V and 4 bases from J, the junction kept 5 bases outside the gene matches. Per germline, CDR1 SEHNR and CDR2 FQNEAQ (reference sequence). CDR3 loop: CASSSDRVSTEAFF. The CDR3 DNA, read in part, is TGTGCCAGCAGCTCGGACAGGGTGAGCACTGAA.

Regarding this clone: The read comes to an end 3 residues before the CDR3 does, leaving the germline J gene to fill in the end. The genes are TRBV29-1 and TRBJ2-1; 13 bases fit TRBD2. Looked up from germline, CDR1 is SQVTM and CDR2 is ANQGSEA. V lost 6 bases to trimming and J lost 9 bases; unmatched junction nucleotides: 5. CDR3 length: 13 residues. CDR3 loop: CSVARLAGGEQFF. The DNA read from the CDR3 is TGCAGCGTCGCTAGACTAGCGGGAGGTGAG.

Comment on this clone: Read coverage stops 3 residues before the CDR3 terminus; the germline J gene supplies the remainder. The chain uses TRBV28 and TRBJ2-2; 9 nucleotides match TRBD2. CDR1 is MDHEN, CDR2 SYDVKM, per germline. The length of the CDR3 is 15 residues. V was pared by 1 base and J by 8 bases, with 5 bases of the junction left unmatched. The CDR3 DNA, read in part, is TGTGCCAGCAGTTTATCATTAGCGGGAGTGGGGGAG. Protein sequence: CASSLSLAGVGE. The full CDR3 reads CASSLSLAGVGELFF. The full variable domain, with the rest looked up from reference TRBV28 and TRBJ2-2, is DVKVTQSSRYLVKRTGEKVFLECVQDMDHENMFWYRQDPGLGLRLIYFSYDVKMKEKGDIPEGYSVSREKKERFSLILESASTNQTSMYLCASSLSLAGVGELFFGEGSRLTVL.

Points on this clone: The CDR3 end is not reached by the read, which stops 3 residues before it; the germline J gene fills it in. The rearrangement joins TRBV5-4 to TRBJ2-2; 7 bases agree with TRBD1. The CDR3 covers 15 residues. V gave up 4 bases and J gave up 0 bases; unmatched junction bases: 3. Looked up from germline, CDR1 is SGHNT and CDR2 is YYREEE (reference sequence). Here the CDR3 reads CASSGDRANTGELFF. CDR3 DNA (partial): TGTGCCAGCAGCGGTGACAGGGCGAACACCGGGGAG. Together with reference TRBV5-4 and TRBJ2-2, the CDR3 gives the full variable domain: ETGVTQSPTHLIKTRGQQVTLRCSSQSGHNTVSWYQQALGQGPQFIFQYYREEENGRGNFPPRFSGLQFPNYSSELNVNALELDDSALYLCASSGDRANTGELFFGEGSRLTVL.

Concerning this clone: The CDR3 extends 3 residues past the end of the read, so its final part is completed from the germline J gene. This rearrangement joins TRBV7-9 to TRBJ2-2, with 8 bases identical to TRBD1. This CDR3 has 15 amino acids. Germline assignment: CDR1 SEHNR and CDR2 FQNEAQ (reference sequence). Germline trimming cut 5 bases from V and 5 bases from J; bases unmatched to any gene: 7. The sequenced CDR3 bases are TGTGCCAGCAGCCTCGACAGGGGTGGGACCGGGGAG. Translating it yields CASSLDRGGTGE. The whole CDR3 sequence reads CASSLDRGGTGELFF.

The CDR3 here is CASTGTGYDSPLFF. The CDR3 bases that were read are TGTGCCAGCACCGGGACAGGGTACGATTCACCG. V gene TRBV2 combines with J gene TRBJ2-2; 9 bases line up with TRBD1. The observed sequence ends 3 residues before the CDR3 terminus, with the missing tail filled in from the germline J gene. The CDR3 is 14 amino acids. CDR1 SNHLY and CDR2 FYNNEI come from the germline V gene. The whole variable domain, remainder taken from reference TRBV2 and TRBJ2-2, is EPEVTQTPSHQVTQMGQEVILRCVPISNHLYFYWYRQILGQKVEFLVSFYNNEISEKSEIFDDQFSVERPDGSNFTLKIRSTKLEDSAMYFCASTGTGYDSPLFFGEGSRLTVL.

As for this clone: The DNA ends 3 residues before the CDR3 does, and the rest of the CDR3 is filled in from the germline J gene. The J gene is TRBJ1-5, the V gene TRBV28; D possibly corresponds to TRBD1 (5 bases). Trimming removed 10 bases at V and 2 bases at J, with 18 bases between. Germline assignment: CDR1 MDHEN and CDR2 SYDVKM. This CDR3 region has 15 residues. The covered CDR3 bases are TGTGCCACCCATACCGGGGGGATCGGCAATCAGCCC. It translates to CATHTGGIGNQP. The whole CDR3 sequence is CATHTGGIGNQPQHF.

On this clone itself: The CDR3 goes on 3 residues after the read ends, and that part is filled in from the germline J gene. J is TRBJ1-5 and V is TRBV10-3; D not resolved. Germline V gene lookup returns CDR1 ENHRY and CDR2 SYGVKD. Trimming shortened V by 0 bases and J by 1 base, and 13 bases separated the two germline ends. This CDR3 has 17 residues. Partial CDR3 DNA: TGTGCCATCAGTGAGTCCGAACTCTTCCGAAGCAATCAGCCC. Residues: CAISESELFRSNQP. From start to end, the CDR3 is CAISESELFRSNQPQHF.

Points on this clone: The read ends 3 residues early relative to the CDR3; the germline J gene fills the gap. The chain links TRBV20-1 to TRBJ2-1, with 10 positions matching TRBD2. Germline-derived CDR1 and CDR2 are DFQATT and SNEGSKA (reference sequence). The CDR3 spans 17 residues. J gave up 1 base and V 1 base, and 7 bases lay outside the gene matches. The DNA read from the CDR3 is TGCAGTGCTAGAGCGATTCGGACTAGCGGTTCCTACAATGAG. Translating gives CSARAIRTSGSYNE. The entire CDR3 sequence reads CSARAIRTSGSYNEQFF.

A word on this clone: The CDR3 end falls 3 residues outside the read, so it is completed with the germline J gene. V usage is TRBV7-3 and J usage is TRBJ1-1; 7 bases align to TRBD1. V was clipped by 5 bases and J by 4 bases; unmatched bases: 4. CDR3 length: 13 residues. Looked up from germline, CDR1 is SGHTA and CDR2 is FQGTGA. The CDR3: CASSQRQGTEAFF. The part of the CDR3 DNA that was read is TGTGCCAGCAGCCAACGACAGGGCACTGAA. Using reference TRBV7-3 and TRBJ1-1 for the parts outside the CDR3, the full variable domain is GAGVSQTPSNKVTEKGKYVELRCDPISGHTALYWYRQSLGQGPEFLIYFQGTGAADDSGLPNDRFFAVRPEGSVSTLKIQRTERGDSAVYLCASSQRQGTEAFFGQGTRLTVV.

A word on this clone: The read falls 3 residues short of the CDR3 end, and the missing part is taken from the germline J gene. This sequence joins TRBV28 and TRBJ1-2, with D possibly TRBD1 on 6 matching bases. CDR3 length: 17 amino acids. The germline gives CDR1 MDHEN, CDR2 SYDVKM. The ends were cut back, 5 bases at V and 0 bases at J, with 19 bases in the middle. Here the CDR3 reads CASSRPQGAIANYGYTF. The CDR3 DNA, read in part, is TGTGCCAGCAGTCGCCCACAGGGCGCTATAGCTAACTATGGC.

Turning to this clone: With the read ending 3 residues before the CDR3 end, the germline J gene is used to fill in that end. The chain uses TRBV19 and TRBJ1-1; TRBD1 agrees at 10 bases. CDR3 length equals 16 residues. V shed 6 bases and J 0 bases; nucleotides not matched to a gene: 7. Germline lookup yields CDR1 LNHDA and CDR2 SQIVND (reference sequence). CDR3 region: CASRQGQGNLNTEAFF. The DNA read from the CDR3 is TGTGCCAGTAGGCAGGGACAGGGGAACTTGAACACTGAA.

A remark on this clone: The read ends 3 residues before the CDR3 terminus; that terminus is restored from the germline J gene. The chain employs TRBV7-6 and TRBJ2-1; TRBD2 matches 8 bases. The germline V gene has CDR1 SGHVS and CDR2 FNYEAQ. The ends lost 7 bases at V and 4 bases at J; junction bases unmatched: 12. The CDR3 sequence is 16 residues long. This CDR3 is CASTLAGDRGYNEQFF. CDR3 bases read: TGTGCCAGCACCCTAGCGGGCGATAGGGGGTACAATGAG.

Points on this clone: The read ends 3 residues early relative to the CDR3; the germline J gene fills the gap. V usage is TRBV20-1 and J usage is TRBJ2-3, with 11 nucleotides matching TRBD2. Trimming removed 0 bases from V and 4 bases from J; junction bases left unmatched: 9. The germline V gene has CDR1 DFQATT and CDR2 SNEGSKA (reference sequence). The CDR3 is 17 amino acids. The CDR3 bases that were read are TGCAGTGCTAGAGAAACTAGCGGGAGTGCGGCCGCAGATACG. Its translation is CSARETSGSAAADT. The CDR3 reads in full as CSARETSGSAAADTQYF.

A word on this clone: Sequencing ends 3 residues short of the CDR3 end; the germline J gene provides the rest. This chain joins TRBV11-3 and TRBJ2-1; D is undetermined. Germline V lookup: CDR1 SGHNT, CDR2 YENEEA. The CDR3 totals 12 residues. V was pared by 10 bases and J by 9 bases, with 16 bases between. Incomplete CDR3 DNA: TGTGCCACATCTGAGAGCCGCGGTGAG. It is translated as CATSESRGE. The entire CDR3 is CATSESRGEQFF. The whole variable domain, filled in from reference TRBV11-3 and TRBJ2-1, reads EAGVVQSPRYKIIEKKQPVAFWCNPISGHNTLYWYLQNLGQGPELLIRYENEEAVDDSQLPKDRFSAERLKGVDSTLKIQPAELGDSAVYLCATSESRGEQFFGPGTRLTVL.

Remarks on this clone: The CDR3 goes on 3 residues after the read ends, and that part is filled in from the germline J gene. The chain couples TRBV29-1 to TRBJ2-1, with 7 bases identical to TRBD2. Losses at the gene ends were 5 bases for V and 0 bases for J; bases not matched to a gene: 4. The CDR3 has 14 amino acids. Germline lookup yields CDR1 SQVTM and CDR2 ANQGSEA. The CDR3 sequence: CSVTLASSYNEQFF. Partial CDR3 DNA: TGCAGCGTTACACTAGCGAGCTCCTACAATGAG.

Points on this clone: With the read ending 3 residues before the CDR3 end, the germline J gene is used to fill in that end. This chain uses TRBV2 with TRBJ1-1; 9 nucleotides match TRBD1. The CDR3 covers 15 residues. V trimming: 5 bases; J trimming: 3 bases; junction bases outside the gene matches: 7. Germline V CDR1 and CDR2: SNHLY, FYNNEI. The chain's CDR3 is CASSKTGQGYTEAFF. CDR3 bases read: TGTGCCAGCAGTAAGACCGGACAGGGGTACACTGAA.

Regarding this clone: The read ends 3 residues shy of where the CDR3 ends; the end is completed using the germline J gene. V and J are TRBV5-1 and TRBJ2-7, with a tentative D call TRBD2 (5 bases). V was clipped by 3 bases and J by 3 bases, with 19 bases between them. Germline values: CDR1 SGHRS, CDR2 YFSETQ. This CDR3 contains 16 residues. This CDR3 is CASSSTPTGSDYEQYF. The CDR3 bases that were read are TGCGCCAGCAGCTCCACGCCGACGGGGAGCGACTACGAG.

The CDR3 sequence is CASSSGVTGLNEKLFF. The sequenced part of the CDR3 DNA is TGCGCCAGCAGCTCCGGGGTCACAGGGCTCAATGAAAAA. The chain carries TRBV5-1 and TRBJ1-4, with D possibly TRBD1 on 6 matching bases. Read coverage stops 3 residues before the CDR3 terminus; the germline J gene supplies the remainder. V lost 3 bases to trimming and J lost 5 bases, with 17 bases between them. The germline V gene encodes CDR1 SGHRS and CDR2 YFSETQ. This CDR3 is built from 16 residues.